The 32 T cell receptor beta chains reported below all come from one sample, sequenced in a study of CD8 T cells in ankylosing spondylitis. TCRdb processed the 5' RACE reads anew with MiXCR; each CDR3 protein has one entry. The repertoire includes approximately 440,000 distinct CDR3 sequences, under 20% of them detected once, and over 1% sits in the top ten. These receptors lack a known antigen. Regarding the study as a whole: Seemingly distinctive of ankylosing spondylitis blood was a TCR beta motif formed by eight highly homologous variants.

Material: blood, either unsorted or a sorted T cell fraction (not recorded which). The receptors originated from a male donor with ankylosing spondylitis.

This clonotype turned up a few times. CDR3: CASSRQGVEETQYF. Written as DNA, the CDR3 is TGTGCCAGCAGCCGACAGGGGGTTGAAGAGACCCAGTACTTC. The V gene is TRBV6-1, the J gene TRBJ2-5, with 9 positions matching TRBD1. CDR1 MNHNS and CDR2 SASEGT come from the germline V gene. V lost 6 bases and J lost 3; bases outside the gene matches: 5. This CDR3 has 14 residues.

The chain carries TRBV12-3 or TRBV12-4 and TRBJ2-5; 8 bases are shared with TRBD2. The CDR3 loop spans 18 amino acids. V trimming: 7 bases; J trimming: 1 base; junction bases outside the gene matches: 17. The DNA of the CDR3 is TGTGCCAGCACCCTTAGCGGGATAGGGGTAGGCTTCCAAGAGACCCAGTACTTC. Translating gives CASTLSGIGVGFQETQYF.

The sample holds a few counts of this clonotype. The gene calls are TRBV20-1 and TRBJ2-5; tentatively, D is TRBD1 or TRBD2 (5 bases each). The CDR3 has 13 residues. Germline CDR1 and CDR2: DFQATT and SNEGSKA (reference sequence). The ends were cut back, 6 bases at V and 1 base at J, with 12 bases in the middle. The DNA for the CDR3 is TGCAGTGCCTTCGGGACGCTCCAAGAGACCCAGTACTTC. This codes for CSAFGTLQETQYF.

In its sample, this clonotype was seen a few times. The chain uses TRBV6-2 or TRBV6-3 and TRBJ2-7; 9 nucleotides match TRBD2. CDR1 and CDR2 from the germline V gene are MNHEY and SVGEGT. This CDR3 contains 17 residues. V lost 4 bases, J lost 3 bases, and 13 bases stayed unmatched. The DNA of the CDR3 is TGTGCCAGCAGTTCCGATATCTGGCGGGGGGGCTTCTACGAGCAGTACTTC. It encodes CASSSDIWRGGFYEQYF.

The gene calls are TRBV6-1 and TRBJ1-2; D is unclear. V was pared by 7 bases and J by 9 bases, with 18 bases between. From germline, CDR1 is MNHNS and CDR2 SASEGT. This CDR3 region has 13 residues. CDR3 DNA: TGTGCCAGCAACACAGACCCGACATTGAGCTACACCTTC. Its protein is CASNTDPTLSYTF.

This chain uses TRBV20-1 with TRBJ2-1; 7 positions agree with TRBD2. The V gene end was trimmed by 6 bases and the J gene end by 3 bases; junction bases not matched to a gene: 8. Germline values: CDR1 DFQATT, CDR2 SNEGSKA (reference sequence). This CDR3 has 14 residues. The CDR3 nucleotides read TGCAGTGCCACACGACTAGCCTTCTACAATGAGCAGTTCTTC. This translates into CSATRLAFYNEQFF.

The CDR3 bases are TGTGCCGTCGGACAGGTGATAACCGGGGAGCTGTTTTTT. It translates to CAVGQVITGELFF. This sequence joins TRBV10-3 and TRBJ2-2, with 7 bases matching TRBD1. J lost 5 bases, V lost 11 bases, and 8 bases had no gene match. The CDR3 has 13 amino acids. CDR1 and CDR2 (germline): ENHRY, SYGVKD.

About this clonotype: One end of the junction varies from germline; a read error may be responsible. The genes are TRBV12-3 or TRBV12-4 and TRBJ2-1, with D perhaps TRBD2 (5 bases). The CDR3 loop spans 11 amino acids. CDR3 sequence reads: CASSLAGVALF. CDR3 DNA sequence: TGTGCCAGCAGTTTAGCGGGAGTAGCATTATTC.

This clonotype was picked up one time. The V call is TRBV2, the J call TRBJ2-5; 7 bases agree with TRBD2. The CDR3 covers 16 residues. The junction had 12 bases not matched to a gene; V was cut back by 3 bases and J by 5 bases. Germline V lookup: CDR1 SNHLY, CDR2 FYNNEI. CDR3 nucleotide sequence: TGTGCCAGCAGTGATTTCTTAGCGGGCCATGGGGAGACCCAGTACTTC. Translating it yields CASSDFLAGHGETQYF.

This clonotype was counted ten times or more. The chain carries TRBV4-1 and TRBJ2-2; TRBD2 is a possible D gene (6 bases). The CDR3 loop spans 14 amino acids. V lost 1 base and J lost 6, with 9 bases in between. Germline V gives CDR1 MGHRA, CDR2 YSYEKL. The CDR3 is CASSQALASGELFF. For the CDR3, the DNA is TGCGCCAGCAGCCAAGCCCTAGCGTCCGGGGAGCTGTTTTTT.

This clonotype was counted between two and nine times. V is TRBV24-1 and J is TRBJ2-1, with TRBD1 matching over 9 bases. Germline V gene sequence: CDR1 KGHDR, CDR2 SFDVKD. The CDR3 has 18 residues. The trim removed 6 bases at V and 5 bases at J, leaving 16 bases unmatched. CDR3 region: CATSPPLGGTGPHNEQFF. CDR3 DNA: TGTGCCACCAGTCCCCCCCTGGGAGGGACAGGGCCTCACAATGAGCAGTTCTTC.

This clonotype was counted only a few times. The chain is built from TRBV19 and TRBJ2-7, with TRBD1 matching 9 bases. V lost 6 bases, J lost 4 bases, and 16 bases stayed unmatched. The CDR3 is made up of 17 amino acids. From germline, CDR1 is LNHDA and CDR2 SQIVND (reference sequence). CDR3 nucleotide sequence: TGTGCCAGTAGGCTCCGGGACAGGGCACCAGAGGGATACGAGCAGTACTTC. As protein: CASRLRDRAPEGYEQYF.

The rearrangement uses TRBV6-5 and TRBJ2-7; 7 nucleotides agree with TRBD1. V was pared by 0 bases and J by 6 bases, with 8 bases of the junction left unmatched. CDR1 and CDR2 from the germline V gene are MNHEY and SVGAGI. CDR3 length: 15 amino acids. This CDR3 reads CASSYSRGQGSEQYF. CDR3 nucleotides: TGTGCCAGCAGTTACTCGAGGGGGCAGGGGAGCGAGCAGTACTTC.

This clonotype was detected a few times. This sequence joins TRBV20-1 and TRBJ1-2; D is undetermined. Germline-derived CDR1 and CDR2 are DFQATT and SNEGSKA (reference sequence). CDR3 length equals 14 residues. V gave up 3 bases and J gave up 4 bases, with 15 bases separating them. Here the CDR3 DNA reads TGCAGTGCTAGGGATTTGCGGAAAGGCTATGGCTACACCTTC. Its translation: CSARDLRKGYGYTF.

The gene calls are TRBV5-1 and TRBJ1-1; the D gene is possibly TRBD1 (5 bases). Germline loops: CDR1 SGHRS, CDR2 YFSETQ. The length of the CDR3 is 12 residues. The V end lost 0 bases, the J end lost 11 bases, and 11 bases lay between the germline ends. The CDR3 loop reads CASSLAGFPAFF. DNA for the CDR3: TGCGCCAGCAGCTTGGCAGGGTTCCCCGCTTTCTTT.

The rearrangement joins TRBV7-6 to TRBJ2-3, with TRBD1 identical over 7 bases. J was trimmed by 7 bases and V by 6 bases; bases with no gene match: 13. The CDR3 loop spans 15 amino acids. Looked up from germline, CDR1 is SGHVS and CDR2 is FNYEAQ. CDR3 sequence: CASRKNEGATYTQYF. The CDR3 nucleotides are TGTGCCAGCAGAAAAAATGAGGGGGCCACTTATACGCAGTATTTT.

At least ten counts were recorded for this clonotype. The genes are TRBV27 and TRBJ2-7; 12 nucleotides align to TRBD2. V lost 3 bases and J lost 3; bases outside the gene matches: 0. CDR1 MNHEY and CDR2 SMNVEV come from the germline V gene (reference sequence). The CDR3 has 14 amino acids. CDR3 bases: TGTGCCAGCAGTTTGGGACTAGCGGGCTACGAGCAGTACTTC. Its protein product is CASSLGLAGYEQYF.

This clonotype was detected only a few times. The chain uses TRBV12-3 or TRBV12-4 and TRBJ1-6, with TRBD1 as a possible D gene (5 bases). The CDR3 length is 14 residues. V shed 2 bases and J shed 13 bases, with 15 bases lying between them. The CDR3 region has the DNA TGTGCCAGCAGTTTAACAGGCGAGGGAGCGCCCCTCCACTTT. It codes for CASSLTGEGAPLHF.

The chain joins TRBV6-1 to TRBJ1-1; weak D call: TRBD1 (5 bases). The CDR3 sequence is 13 residues long. Germline V gene data show CDR1 as MNHNS and CDR2 as SASEGT. Trimming stripped 2 bases from V and 11 bases from J, with 15 bases between. CDR3 loop: CASSEYPGVSAFF. Here the CDR3 DNA reads TGTGCCAGCAGTGAATATCCGGGGGTTTCCGCTTTCTTT.

The chain is built from TRBV5-1 and TRBJ2-5; D ambiguous. The V end was cut by 1 base, the J end by 0 bases, with 7 bases between. Germline CDR1 SGHRS, CDR2 YFSETQ. The CDR3 is 14 amino acids. CDR3 bases: TGCGCCAGCAGCTTGCAACAGTACCAAGAGACCCAGTACTTC. This gives the protein CASSLQQYQETQYF.

V usage is TRBV7-2 and J usage is TRBJ2-7; D unresolved. Trimming left V 4 bases short and J 3 bases short, with 10 bases between. The CDR3 consists of 13 residues. Germline V CDR1 and CDR2: SGHTA, FQGNSA. The CDR3 nucleotides are TGTGCCAGCAGCTCTGAATTTGGCTACGAGCAGTACTTC. It is translated as CASSSEFGYEQYF. The full variable domain, rest sourced from reference TRBV7-2 and TRBJ2-7, is GAGVSQSPSNKVTEKGKDVELRCDPISGHTALYWYRQSLGQGLEFLIYFQGNSAPDKSGLPSDRFSAERTGGSVSTLTIQRTQQEDSAVYLCASSSEFGYEQYFGPGTRLTVT.

This clonotype turned up a few times. This chain joins TRBV7-2 and TRBJ2-7; TRBD1 is a possible D gene (5 bases). Trimming stripped 0 bases from V and 2 bases from J, with 11 bases between. This CDR3 is built from 15 residues. The germline CDR1 and CDR2 sequences are SGHTA and FQGNSA. The DNA of the CDR3 is TGTGCCAGCAGCTTAGCGGTGTCAGGGACCTACGAGCAGTACTTC. This sequence encodes CASSLAVSGTYEQYF. The variable domain in full, completed from reference TRBV7-2 and TRBJ2-7, reads GAGVSQSPSNKVTEKGKDVELRCDPISGHTALYWYRQSLGQGLEFLIYFQGNSAPDKSGLPSDRFSAERTGGSVSTLTIQRTQQEDSAVYLCASSLAVSGTYEQYFGPGTRLTVT.

Only a few counts were recorded for this clonotype. This chain joins TRBV25-1 and TRBJ2-5; D gene unclear. V was cut by 0 bases and J by 2 bases, with 10 bases left in between. CDR1 and CDR2 (germline): MGHDK, SYGVNS. This CDR3 spans 15 amino acids. CDR3 coding DNA: TGTGCCAGCAGTGAATATGCCCCCAGTCAAGAGACCCAGTACTTC. It yields the protein CASSEYAPSQETQYF.

The chain uses TRBV19 and TRBJ1-1; 7 positions match TRBD1. The CDR3 is 17 amino acids. V gave up 4 bases and J gave up 0 bases; unmatched junction bases: 11. Per germline, CDR1 LNHDA and CDR2 SQIVND (reference sequence). The CDR3 loop reads CASSTRARQGLNTEAFF. As DNA, the CDR3 is TGTGCCAGTAGTACAAGAGCTCGACAGGGTCTGAACACTGAAGCTTTCTTT.

This clonotype appeared a few times. The rearrangement links TRBV12-3 or TRBV12-4 to TRBJ2-7, with 7 bases lining up with TRBD2. The CDR3 length is 13 residues. J lost 2 bases, V lost 5 bases, and 3 bases had no gene match. The CDR3 loop reads CASSRGSTYEQYF. DNA for the CDR3: TGTGCCAGCAGTCGCGGGAGTACCTACGAGCAGTACTTC.

This clonotype was found a few times. The gene calls are TRBV29-1 and TRBJ2-7, with TRBD1 as a possible D gene (6 bases). The germline gives CDR1 SQVTM, CDR2 ANQGSEA. There are 13 residues in the CDR3. Trimming stripped 1 base from V and 4 bases from J, with 11 bases between. CDR3 loop: CSVEGQGRYEQYF. CDR3 bases: TGCAGCGTTGAAGGCCAGGGGCGGTACGAGCAGTACTTC.

V and J are TRBV12-3 or TRBV12-4 and TRBJ1-2; the D gene is possibly TRBD1 (6 bases). The CDR3 is 14 amino acids. With 7 bases removed from V and 0 bases from J, the gap between germline ends came to 12 bases. The CDR3 sequence: CASTRWGPNYGYTF. The DNA of the CDR3 is TGTGCCAGCACCAGGTGGGGGCCTAACTATGGCTACACCTTC.

This clonotype has ten or more counts. V is TRBV7-6 and J is TRBJ1-4; possibly TRBD1 for D (5 bases). Germline CDR1 reads SGHVS; CDR2 reads FNYEAQ. This CDR3 is 15 amino acids long. V lost 3 bases, J lost 7 bases, and 15 bases lay in between. This chain's CDR3 is CASSLGRGSAEKLFF. DNA of the CDR3: TGTGCCAGCAGCTTGGGGCGGGGGTCGGCTGAAAAACTGTTTTTT.

This clonotype was seen repeatedly, ten times or more. V gene TRBV5-1 combines with J gene TRBJ2-7; tentatively, D is TRBD2 (5 bases). The CDR3 is 14 residues long. V was pared by 0 bases and J by 3 bases, with 10 bases between. Germline V gives CDR1 SGHRS, CDR2 YFSETQ. CDR3 sequence: CASSLVLGSYEQYF. CDR3 DNA: TGCGCCAGCAGCTTGGTGTTGGGGAGCTACGAGCAGTACTTC.

This chain links TRBV13 with TRBJ2-3; 16 nucleotides align to TRBD2. The V segment lost 5 bases and the J segment 6 bases; nucleotides outside the gene matches: 14. The CDR3 runs to 19 residues. CDR1 and CDR2 (germline): PRHDT, FYEKMQ (reference sequence). The CDR3 here is CASSLGTSGRALLADTQYF. In DNA, the CDR3 is TGTGCCAGCAGCCTCGGGACTAGCGGGAGGGCCCTTCTGGCGGATACGCAGTATTTT.

The chain links TRBV6-2 or TRBV6-3 to TRBJ2-1; D ambiguous. The CDR3 is 11 residues long. CDR1 MNHEY and CDR2 SVGEGT come from the germline V gene. The ends were cut back, 7 bases at V and 8 bases at J, with 9 bases in the middle. CDR3: CASTDGHEQFF. CDR3 bases: TGTGCCAGCACCGACGGACATGAGCAGTTCTTC.

Many counts were recorded for this clonotype. The chain links TRBV10-3 to TRBJ2-3; maybe TRBD2 (6 bases). The ends were cut back, 6 bases at V and 0 bases at J, with 10 bases in the middle. There are 14 residues in the CDR3. Germline V gives CDR1 ENHRY, CDR2 SYGVKD. Here the CDR3 DNA reads TGTGCCATCAGCGGGGGACGGAGCACAGATACGCAGTATTTT. This translates into CAISGGRSTDTQYF.